Listed below are T cell receptor beta chains from one sample, sequenced in a study of CD8+ T cells in alopecia areata. Generated by immunoSEQ multiplex PCR, the TCRdb table keeps only in-frame clones and is missing some. Of 210,000 or so clones in the sample, roughly three fifths were seen once. The input for sequencing was CD4+ T cells sorted from blood, taken at approximately week 42, from a patient treated with tofacitinib. These receptors were collected from a human donor with alopecia areata. Each CDR3 is given with its conserved first and last residue. Each record gives: V gene, clone size, J gene, D gene, CDR3 protein, CDR3 DNA. A D gene is named only where the DNA matches it firmly. A row's size may be missing; if present it is once, few, many or a size class.

>TRBV7-9|NA|TRBJ2-6|NA
CGSGANVLTF
TGTGGCTCTGGGGCCAACGTCCTGACTTTC
>TRBV5-1|NA|TRBJ1-2|NA
CASSLEAVTYGYTF
TGCGCCAGCAGCTTGGAGGCGGTGACCTATGGCTACACCTTC
>TRBV4-1|NA|TRBJ1-6|NA
CASLGSNSPLHF
TGCGCCAGCCTGGGCTCTAATTCACCCCTCCACTTT
>TRBV19|NA|TRBJ2-1|TRBD1
CASSTDRGSYNEQFF
TGTGCCAGTAGTACCGACAGGGGTTCCTACAATGAGCAGTTCTTC
>TRBV29-1|NA|TRBJ1-2|TRBD1
CSVSTGGFGYTF
TGCAGCGTTTCGACAGGGGGCTTTGGCTACACCTTC
>TRBV27|NA|TRBJ2-7|TRBD1
CASRPGQGSYEQYF
TGTGCCAGTCGTCCGGGACAGGGCTCCTACGAGCAGTACTTC
>TRBV15|few|TRBJ1-6|NA
CATSRDPPDRGAALHF
TGTGCCACCAGCAGAGACCCGCCCGACCGAGGAGCGGCCCTCCACTTT
>TRBV9|NA|TRBJ1-1|NA
CASSVAQNTEAFF
TGTGCCAGCAGCGTAGCCCAGAACACTGAAGCTTTCTTT
>TRBV11-2|NA|TRBJ2-3|NA
CASHPGHGGGITDTQYF
TGTGCCAGCCACCCCGGGCACGGCGGGGGCATAACAGATACGCAGTATTTT
>TRBV6-5|NA|TRBJ2-5|NA
CASSYGGGSETQYF
TGTGCCAGCAGTTACGGAGGGGGCTCTGAGACCCAGTACTTC
>TRBV29-1|NA|TRBJ2-1|NA
CSVEKSNEQFF
TGCAGCGTTGAAAAGAGCAATGAGCAGTTCTTC
>TRBV9|NA|TRBJ2-3|NA
CASSVIKGGSTDTQYF
TGTGCCAGCAGCGTGATAAAGGGGGGGAGCACAGATACGCAGTATTTT
>TRBV5-4|NA|TRBJ1-2|TRBD1
CASSSSDRARGYTF
TGTGCCAGCAGCTCCTCAGACAGGGCTAGGGGCTACACCTTC
>TRBV29-1|NA|TRBJ1-2|NA
CSVRAGFGYTF
TGCAGCGTAAGAGCAGGGTTCGGCTACACCTTC
>TRBV27|NA|TRBJ1-2|TRBD1
CASSGLGQGPMGYTF
TGTGCCAGCAGTGGGTTGGGACAGGGGCCCATGGGCTACACCTTC
>TRBV30|NA|TRBJ2-3|NA
CAWTGKTEKNTDTQYF
TGTGCCTGGACAGGGAAAACCGAGAAGAACACAGATACGCAGTATTTT
>TRBV9|NA|TRBJ2-3|TRBD2
CASSPKAGGPSTDTQYF
TGTGCCAGCAGCCCAAAAGCGGGGGGGCCTAGCACAGATACGCAGTATTTT
>TRBV7-3|NA|TRBJ2-4|NA
CASSPRDIQYF
TGTGCCAGCAGCCCGAGGGACATTCAGTACTTC
>TRBV5-6|once|TRBJ1-2|NA
CASSSTGTPLGYTF
TGTGCCAGCAGCAGCACGGGGACCCCCTTGGGCTACACCTTC
>TRBV10-2|NA|TRBJ2-1|TRBD2
CATGGSDEQFF
TGCGCCACCGGGGGGAGCGATGAGCAGTTCTTC
>TRBV5-6|NA|TRBJ2-1|TRBD1
CASSPTGQGANEQFF
TGTGCCAGCAGCCCTACCGGACAGGGGGCTAATGAGCAGTTCTTC
>TRBV7-2|NA|TRBJ2-7|NA
CASTQGRSYEQYF
TGTGCCAGCACACAGGGGAGGTCCTACGAGCAGTACTTC
>TRBV5-1|NA|TRBJ1-4|NA
CASSAGGVNGEKLFF
TGCGCCAGCAGCGCAGGAGGGGTCAATGGTGAAAAACTGTTTTTT
>TRBV7-9|few|TRBJ1-1|NA
CASSLDLGGSGEAFF
TGTGCCAGCAGCTTGGATCTGGGGGGCTCGGGTGAAGCTTTCTTT
>TRBV7-2|once|TRBJ2-1|NA
CASSLSGTEQFF
TGTGCCAGCAGCTTATCCGGGACAGAGCAGTTCTTC
>TRBV30|NA|TRBJ2-7|TRBD2
CAWTSGEGEQYF
TGTGCCTGGACTAGCGGGGAAGGCGAGCAGTACTTC
>TRBV7-2|NA|TRBJ2-7|TRBD1
CASSYAADREAYEQYF
TGTGCCAGCAGCTACGCCGCGGACAGGGAGGCCTACGAGCAGTACTTC
>TRBV19|NA|TRBJ2-1|NA
CASSPEEGPYNEQFF
TGTGCCAGTAGTCCCGAGGAGGGGCCCTACAATGAGCAGTTCTTC
>TRBV5-5|once|TRBJ1-1|NA
CASTLGGDPTNTEAFF
TGTGCCAGCACCCTGGGGGGGGACCCCACGAACACTGAAGCTTTCTTT
>TRBV15|NA|TRBJ1-2|TRBD1
CATSRSQGAVDGYTF
TGTGCCACCAGCAGATCACAGGGGGCCGTGGATGGCTACACCTTC
>TRBV30|NA|TRBJ1-4|TRBD1
CAWSVGQGAFEKLFF
TGTGCCTGGAGTGTAGGGCAGGGGGCTTTTGAAAAACTGTTTTTT
>TRBV30|NA|TRBJ2-1|NA
CAWSNRIRSSYNEQFF
TGTGCCTGGAGTAACAGGATTCGAAGCTCCTACAATGAGCAGTTCTTC
>TRBV30|NA|TRBJ1-1|TRBD1
CAWSEGAVGGTEAFF
TGTGCCTGGAGTGAGGGGGCGGTAGGAGGGACTGAAGCTTTCTTT
>TRBV11-2|NA|TRBJ2-3|TRBD2
CASSFHSGAGDTQYF
TGTGCCAGCAGCTTCCATAGCGGGGCCGGAGATACGCAGTATTTT
>TRBV7-2|NA|TRBJ2-1|TRBD2
CASSFPGLEQFF
TGTGCCAGCAGTTTCCCGGGACTAGAGCAGTTCTTC
>TRBV11-2|NA|TRBJ1-1|NA
CASSLGGNTEAFF
TGTGCCAGCAGCTTGGGGGGGAACACTGAAGCTTTCTTT
>TRBV14|NA|TRBJ2-7|NA
CASSQGSEQYF
TGTGCCAGCAGCCAGGGCTCTGAGCAGTACTTC
>TRBV29-1|NA|TRBJ2-1|TRBD2
CSATGLAGNNEQFF
TGCAGCGCCACAGGACTAGCGGGGAACAATGAGCAGTTCTTC
>TRBV10-2|NA|TRBJ1-5|NA
CASSPDGGQPQHF
TGCGCCAGCAGTCCTGATGGGGGGCAGCCCCAGCATTTT
>TRBV30|NA|TRBJ1-1|NA
CAWSPIDSLNTEAFF
TGTGCCTGGAGTCCTATTGACAGTCTGAACACTGAAGCTTTCTTT
>TRBV5-1|NA|TRBJ1-5|NA
CASSFGPGGQPQHF
TGCGCCAGCAGCTTTGGTCCCGGTGGTCAGCCCCAGCATTTT
>TRBV11-3|NA|TRBJ2-7|NA
CASSPTGTTYEQYF
TGTGCCAGCAGTCCCACAGGGACCACCTACGAGCAGTACTTC
>TRBV29-1|few|TRBJ2-7|NA
CSVADLIAYEQYF
TGCAGCGTTGCCGACCTCATCGCCTACGAGCAGTACTTC